This TCR beta chain was retrieved from a study of multiple sclerosis patients with progressive multifocal leukoencephalopathy. The table came from immunoSEQ multiplex PCR; TCRdb's copy has only in-frame clones and leaves some out. The sample lists about 32,000 clones; approximately 92% were seen once. Whole-study findings and limits: Lower normalized Shannon entropy suggested reduced TRB diversity in most PML patients.

Time point meaning: before natalizumab initiation. The T0 samples predate the first natalizumab infusion. Points on this clone: Its antigen is not known.

V was shortened by 5 bases and J by 0 bases, with 15 bases between the two germline ends. The length of the CDR3 is 16 residues. Germline-derived CDR1 and CDR2 are LNHDA and SQIVND (reference sequence). The chain uses TRBV19 and TRBJ2-3, with D perhaps matching TRBD1 (6 bases). The sequence was obtained from a man younger than 45 with multiple sclerosis. Sequenced input: PBMCs. CDR3 amino acids: CASSLRTVSSTDTQYF. DNA of the CDR3: TGTGCCAGTAGTTTGAGGACAGTTTCTAGCACAGATACGCAGTATTTT.